The clone carrying this T cell receptor beta chain was seen only a few times. Its matching antigen is unknown. The entry originates in a study of cytomegalovirus exposure and HLA in healthy donors. Study results and caveats: The classifier was said to identify cytomegalovirus status with high specificity and sensitivity.

The CDR3 length is 13 residues. CDR1 and CDR2 from the germline V gene are MNHNY and SVGAGI (reference sequence). The germline V and J ends were trimmed by 6 bases and 1 base, with 9 bases remaining between them. Use of 60 Vbeta and 13 Jbeta primers characterized the PCR. The assay was immunoSEQ multiplex PCR, and TCRdb's table has in-frame clones only and misses some. The sample records approximately 90,000 clones, 60% to 80% being singletons. The donors comprised healthy bone marrow donors. This TCR was sampled from a man between 25 and 39 years old in good health and CMV-seronegative. This rearrangement joins TRBV6-6 to TRBJ1-1; D is perhaps TRBD1 (6 bases). Sequenced: PBMCs. The CDR3 DNA is TGTGCCAGCAGCTTACAGGGGAACACTGAAGCTTTCTTT. Its protein product is CASSLQGNTEAFF.